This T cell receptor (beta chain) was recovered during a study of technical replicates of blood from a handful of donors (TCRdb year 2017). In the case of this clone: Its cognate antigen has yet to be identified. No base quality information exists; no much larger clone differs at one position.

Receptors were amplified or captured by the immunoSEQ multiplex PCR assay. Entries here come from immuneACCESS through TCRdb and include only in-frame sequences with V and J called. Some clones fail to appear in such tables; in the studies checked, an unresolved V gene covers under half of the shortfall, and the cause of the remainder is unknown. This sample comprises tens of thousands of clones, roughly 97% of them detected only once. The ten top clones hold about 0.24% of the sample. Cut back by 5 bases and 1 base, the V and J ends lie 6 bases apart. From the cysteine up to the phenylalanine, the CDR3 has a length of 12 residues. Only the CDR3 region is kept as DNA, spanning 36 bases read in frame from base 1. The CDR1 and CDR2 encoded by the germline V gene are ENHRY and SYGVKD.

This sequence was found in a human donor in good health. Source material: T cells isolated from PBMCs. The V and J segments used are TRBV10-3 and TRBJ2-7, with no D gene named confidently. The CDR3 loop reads CAISPTSYEQYF. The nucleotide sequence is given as TGTGCCATCAGTCCGACTTCCTACGAGCAGTACTTC.